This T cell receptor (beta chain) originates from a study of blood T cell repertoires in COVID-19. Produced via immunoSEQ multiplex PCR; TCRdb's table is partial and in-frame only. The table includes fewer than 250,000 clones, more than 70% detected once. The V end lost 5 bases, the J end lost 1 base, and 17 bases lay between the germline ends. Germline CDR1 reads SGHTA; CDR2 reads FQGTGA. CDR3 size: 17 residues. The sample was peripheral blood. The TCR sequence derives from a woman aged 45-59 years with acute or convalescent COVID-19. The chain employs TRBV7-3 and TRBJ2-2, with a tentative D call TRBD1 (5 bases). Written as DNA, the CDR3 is TGTGCCAGCAGCCTTCTCCCAATTGGACAGAACACCGGGGAGCTGTTTTTT. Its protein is CASSLLPIGQNTGELFF.